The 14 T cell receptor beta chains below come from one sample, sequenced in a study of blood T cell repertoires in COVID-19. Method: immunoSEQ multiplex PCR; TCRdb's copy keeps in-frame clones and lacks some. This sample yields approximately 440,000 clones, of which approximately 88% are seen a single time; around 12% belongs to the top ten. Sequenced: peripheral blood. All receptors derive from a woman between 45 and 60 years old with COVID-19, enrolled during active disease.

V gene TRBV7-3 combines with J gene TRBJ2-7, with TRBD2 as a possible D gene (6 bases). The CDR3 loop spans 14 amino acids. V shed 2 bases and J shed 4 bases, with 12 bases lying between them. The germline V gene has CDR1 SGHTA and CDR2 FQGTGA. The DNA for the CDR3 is TGTGCCAGCAGCTTAGACGGGGGTGCGTACGAGCAGTACTTC. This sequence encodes CASSLDGGAYEQYF.

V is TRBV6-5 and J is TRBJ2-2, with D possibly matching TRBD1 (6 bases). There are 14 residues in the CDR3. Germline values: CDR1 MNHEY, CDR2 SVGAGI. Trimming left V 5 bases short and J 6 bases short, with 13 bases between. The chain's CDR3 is CASSPRGSSGELFF. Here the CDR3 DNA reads TGTGCCAGCAGTCCGAGGGGGAGCTCCGGGGAGCTGTTTTTT.

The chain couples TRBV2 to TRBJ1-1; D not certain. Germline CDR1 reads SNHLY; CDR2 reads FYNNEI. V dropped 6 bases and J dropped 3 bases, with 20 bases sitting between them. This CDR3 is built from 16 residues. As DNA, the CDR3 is TGTGCCAGCAGCGGCCGGCAGTTAGCCACGGACACTGAAGCTTTCTTT. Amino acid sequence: CASSGRQLATDTEAFF.

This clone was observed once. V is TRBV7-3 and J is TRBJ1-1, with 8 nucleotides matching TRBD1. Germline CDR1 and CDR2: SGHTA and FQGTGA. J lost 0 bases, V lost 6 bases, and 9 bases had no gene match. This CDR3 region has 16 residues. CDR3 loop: CASSSGGAGMNTEAFF. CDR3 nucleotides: TGTGCCAGCAGTTCAGGGGGCGCGGGGATGAACACTGAAGCTTTCTTT.

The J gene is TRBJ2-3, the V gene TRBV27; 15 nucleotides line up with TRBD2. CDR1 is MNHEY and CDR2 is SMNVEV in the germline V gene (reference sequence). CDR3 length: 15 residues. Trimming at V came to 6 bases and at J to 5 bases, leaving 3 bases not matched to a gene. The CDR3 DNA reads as TGTGCCAGCAGGTGGACTAGCGGGGGGGAAGATACGCAGTATTTT. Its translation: CASRWTSGGEDTQYF.

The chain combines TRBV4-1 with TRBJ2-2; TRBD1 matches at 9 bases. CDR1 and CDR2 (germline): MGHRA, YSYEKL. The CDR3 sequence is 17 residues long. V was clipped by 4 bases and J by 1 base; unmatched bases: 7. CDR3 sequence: CASSLLGGQGNTGELFF. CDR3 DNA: TGCGCCAGCAGCCTCCTGGGGGGACAGGGGAACACCGGGGAGCTGTTTTTT.

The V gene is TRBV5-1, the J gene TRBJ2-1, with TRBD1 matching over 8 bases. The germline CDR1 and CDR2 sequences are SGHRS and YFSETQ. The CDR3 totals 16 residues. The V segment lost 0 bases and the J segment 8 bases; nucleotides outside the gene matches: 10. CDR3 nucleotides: TGCGCCAGCAGCTTGGCCGGGCAGGGGGCGAGTGATGAGCAGTTCTTC. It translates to CASSLAGQGASDEQFF.

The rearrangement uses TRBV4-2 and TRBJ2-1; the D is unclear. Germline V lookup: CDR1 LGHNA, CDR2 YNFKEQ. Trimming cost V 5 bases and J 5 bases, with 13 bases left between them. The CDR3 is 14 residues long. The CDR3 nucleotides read TGTGCCAGCAGCGAAACACGCCGGGACAATGAGCAGTTCTTC. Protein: CASSETRRDNEQFF.

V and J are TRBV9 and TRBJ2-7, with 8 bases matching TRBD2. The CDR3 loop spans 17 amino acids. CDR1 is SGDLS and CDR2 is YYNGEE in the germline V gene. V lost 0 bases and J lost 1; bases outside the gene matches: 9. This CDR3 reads CASSVGSGGASSYEQYF. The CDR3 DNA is TGTGCCAGCAGCGTAGGGTCCGGGGGGGCGAGTTCCTACGAGCAGTACTTC.

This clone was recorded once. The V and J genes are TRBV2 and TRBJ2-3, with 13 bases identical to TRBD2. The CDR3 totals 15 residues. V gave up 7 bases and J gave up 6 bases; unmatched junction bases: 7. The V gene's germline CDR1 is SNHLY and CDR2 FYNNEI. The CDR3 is CASNGLAGEGDTQYF. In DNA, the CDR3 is TGTGCCAGCAACGGACTAGCGGGGGAGGGGGATACGCAGTATTTT. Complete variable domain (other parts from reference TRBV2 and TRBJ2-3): EPEVTQTPSHQVTQMGQEVILRCVPISNHLYFYWYRQILGQKVEFLVSFYNNEISEKSEIFDDQFSVERPDGSNFTLKIRSTKLEDSAMYFCASNGLAGEGDTQYFGPGTRLTVL.

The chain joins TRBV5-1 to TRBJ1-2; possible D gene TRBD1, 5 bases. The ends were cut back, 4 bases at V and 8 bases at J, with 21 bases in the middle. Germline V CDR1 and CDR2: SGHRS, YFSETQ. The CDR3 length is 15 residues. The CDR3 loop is CASSQSSAQVEGYTF. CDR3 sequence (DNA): TGCGCCAGCAGCCAGAGCTCCGCACAGGTCGAGGGCTACACCTTC. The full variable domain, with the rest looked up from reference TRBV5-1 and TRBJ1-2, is KAGVTQTPRYLIKTRGQQVTLSCSPISGHRSVSWYQQTPGQGLQFLFEYFSETQRNKGNFPGRFSGRQFSNSRSEMNVSTLELGDSALYLCASSQSSAQVEGYTFGSGTRLTVV.

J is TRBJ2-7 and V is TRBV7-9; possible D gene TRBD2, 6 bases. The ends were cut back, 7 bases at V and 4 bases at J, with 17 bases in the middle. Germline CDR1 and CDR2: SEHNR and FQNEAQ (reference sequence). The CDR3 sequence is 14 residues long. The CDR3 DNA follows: TGTGCCAGCACGGTAGCGGCTCAAATGTACGAGCAGTACTTC. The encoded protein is CASTVAAQMYEQYF.

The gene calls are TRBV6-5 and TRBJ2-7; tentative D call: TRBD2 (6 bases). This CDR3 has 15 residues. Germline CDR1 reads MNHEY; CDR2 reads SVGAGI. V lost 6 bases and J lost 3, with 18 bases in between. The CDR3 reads CASRARGGTNYEQYF. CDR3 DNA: TGTGCCAGCAGGGCCAGAGGAGGGACCAACTACGAGCAGTACTTC.

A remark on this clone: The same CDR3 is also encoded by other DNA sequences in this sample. In DNA, the CDR3 is TGTGCCAGCCGGGGGGTAGGGACTGAAGCTTTCTTT. It encodes CASRGVGTEAFF. The chain employs TRBV12-3 or TRBV12-4 and TRBJ1-1; TRBD1 might be the D (5 bases). The CDR3 is 12 residues long. Trimming removed 8 bases at V and 5 bases at J, with 12 bases between.